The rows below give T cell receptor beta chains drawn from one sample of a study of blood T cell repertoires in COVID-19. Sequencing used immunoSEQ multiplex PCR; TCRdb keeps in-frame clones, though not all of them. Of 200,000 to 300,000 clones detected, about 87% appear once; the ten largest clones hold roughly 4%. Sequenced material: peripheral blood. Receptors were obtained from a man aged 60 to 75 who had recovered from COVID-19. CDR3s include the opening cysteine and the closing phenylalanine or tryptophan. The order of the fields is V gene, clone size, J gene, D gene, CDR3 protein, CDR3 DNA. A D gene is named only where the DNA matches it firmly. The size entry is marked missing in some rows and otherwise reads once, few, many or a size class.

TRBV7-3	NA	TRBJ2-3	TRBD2	CASSPAGGSTDTQYF	TGTGCCAGCAGCCCAGCGGGGGGCTCCACAGATACGCAGTATTTT
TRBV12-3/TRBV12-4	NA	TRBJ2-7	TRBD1	CASSLTGIEQYF	TGTGCCAGCAGCCTGACAGGGATAGAGCAGTACTTC
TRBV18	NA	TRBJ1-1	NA	CASSPLPRTQNTEAFF	TGTGCCAGCTCACCCCTACCCCGGACACAGAACACTGAAGCTTTCTTT
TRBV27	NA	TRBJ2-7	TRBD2	CASSPFFPSGGNYEQYF	TGTGCCAGCAGCCCATTCTTCCCTAGCGGGGGGAATTACGAGCAGTACTTC
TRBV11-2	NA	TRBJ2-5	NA	CASSLVGQQETQYF	TGTGCCAGCAGCTTAGTTGGTCAGCAAGAGACCCAGTACTTC
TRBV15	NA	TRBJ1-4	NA	CATSSRNAAFLFF	TGTGCCACCAGCAGCCGGAACGCGGCCTTCCTGTTTTTT
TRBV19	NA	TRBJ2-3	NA	CASSIGAGTDTQYF	TGTGCCAGTAGTATTGGGGCGGGGACAGATACGCAGTATTTT
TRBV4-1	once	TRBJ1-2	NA	CASSQDFKGQSLWRYTF	TGCGCCAGCAGCCAAGATTTTAAGGGGCAGTCGCTATGGCGCTACACCTTC
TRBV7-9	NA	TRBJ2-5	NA	CASSLSGFQETQYF	TGTGCCAGCAGCTTATCAGGGTTCCAAGAGACCCAGTACTTC
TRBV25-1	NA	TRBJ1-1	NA	CASRGVGGNTEAFF	TGTGCCAGCAGAGGGGTGGGGGGTAACACTGAAGCTTTCTTT
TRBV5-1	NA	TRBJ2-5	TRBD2	CASSQGTSGGIETQYF	TGCGCCAGCAGCCAAGGGACTAGCGGGGGGATAGAGACCCAGTACTTC
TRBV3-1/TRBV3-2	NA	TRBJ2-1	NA	CASSQEASSYNEQFF	TGTGCCAGCAGCCAAGAGGCCTCTTCCTACAATGAGCAGTTCTTC
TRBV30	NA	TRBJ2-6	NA	CAAGEKSGANVLTF	TGTGCCGCCGGGGAAAAATCTGGGGCCAACGTCCTGACTTTC
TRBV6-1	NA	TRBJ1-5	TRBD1	CASSDKDRVGFQPQHF	TGTGCCAGCAGTGATAAGGACAGGGTTGGATTTCAGCCCCAGCATTTT
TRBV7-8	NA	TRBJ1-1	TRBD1	CASSLRQGNTEAFF	TGTGCCAGCAGCTTACGACAGGGGAACACTGAAGCTTTCTTT
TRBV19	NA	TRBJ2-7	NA	CASSIQGSYEQYF	TGTGCCAGTAGTATTCAGGGCTCCTACGAGCAGTACTTC
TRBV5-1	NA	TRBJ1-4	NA	CASSLAPRGEGEKLFF	TGCGCCAGCAGCTTGGCCCCCCGGGGAGAGGGTGAAAAACTGTTTTTT
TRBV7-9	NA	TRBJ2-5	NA	CASSLAGGLETQYF	TGTGCCAGCAGCTTAGCGGGGGGGCTTGAGACCCAGTACTTC
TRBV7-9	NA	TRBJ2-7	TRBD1	CASSLLPGTGINEQYF	TGTGCCAGCAGCCTACTTCCCGGGACAGGGATAAACGAGCAGTACTTC
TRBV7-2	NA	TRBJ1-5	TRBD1	CASSLALGTGANQPQHF	TGTGCCAGCAGCTTAGCGCTCGGGACAGGGGCAAATCAGCCCCAGCATTTT
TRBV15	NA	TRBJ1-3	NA	CATSRDSFGRSGNTIYF	TGTGCCACCAGCAGAGACTCCTTCGGCAGGTCCGGAAACACCATATATTTT
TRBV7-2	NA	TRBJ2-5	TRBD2	CASSPPSGWGETQYF	TGTGCCAGCAGCCCCCCTAGCGGGTGGGGAGAGACCCAGTACTTC
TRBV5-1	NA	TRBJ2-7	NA	CASSLIQTYEQYF	TGCGCCAGCAGCTTGATACAGACCTACGAGCAGTACTTC
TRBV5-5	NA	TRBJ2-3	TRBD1	CASSHRGTDTQYF	TGTGCCAGCAGCCACAGGGGTACAGATACGCAGTATTTT
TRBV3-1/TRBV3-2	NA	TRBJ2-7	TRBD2	CASSQVSGGSSYEQYF	TGTGCCAGCAGCCAAGTGAGCGGGGGGAGCTCCTACGAGCAGTACTTC
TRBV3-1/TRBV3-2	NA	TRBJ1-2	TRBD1	CASSNPHRGSGNYGYTF	TGTGCCAGCAGCAACCCCCACAGGGGTTCAGGAAACTATGGCTACACCTTC
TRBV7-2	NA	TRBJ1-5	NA	CASSPEAAPQHF	TGTGCCAGCAGCCCCGAGGCTGCGCCCCAGCATTTT
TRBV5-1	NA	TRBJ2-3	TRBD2	CASSLDSGGHTDTQYF	TGCGCCAGCAGCTTGGATAGCGGGGGGCACACAGATACGCAGTATTTT
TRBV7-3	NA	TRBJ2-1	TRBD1	CASSLIVGTAGEQFF	TGTGCCAGCAGCCTGATAGTTGGGACAGCTGGTGAGCAGTTCTTC
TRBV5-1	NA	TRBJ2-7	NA	CASSLGDRGTKQYF	TGCGCCAGCAGCTTGGGAGATAGGGGGACAAAGCAGTACTTC
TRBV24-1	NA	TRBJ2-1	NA	CARRWGGHEQFF	TGTGCCAGACGCTGGGGGGGCCATGAGCAGTTCTTC
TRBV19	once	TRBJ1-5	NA	CASSITTGTGGNQPQHF	TGTGCCAGTAGTATCACGACCGGGACGGGAGGCAATCAGCCCCAGCATTTT
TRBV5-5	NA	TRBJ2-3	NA	CASSLVVGASTDTQYF	TGTGCCAGCAGCTTGGTAGTGGGGGCCAGCACAGATACGCAGTATTTT
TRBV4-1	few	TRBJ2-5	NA	CASSQDRRGETQYF	TGCGCCAGCAGCCAAGATCGCAGGGGAGAGACCCAGTACTTC
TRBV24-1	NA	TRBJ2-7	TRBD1	CATSDPSGTGNYEQYF	TGTGCCACCAGTGACCCCTCCGGGACAGGGAACTACGAGCAGTACTTC
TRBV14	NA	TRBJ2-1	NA	CASSQGIRGAQDEQFF	TGTGCCAGCAGCCAAGGCATCAGGGGAGCTCAGGATGAGCAGTTCTTC
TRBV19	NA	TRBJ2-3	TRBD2	CASKRGGWEDTQYF	TGTGCCAGTAAACGGGGGGGCTGGGAAGATACGCAGTATTTT
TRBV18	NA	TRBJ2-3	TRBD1	CASSPIRSSGTGQLDTQYF	TGTGCCAGCTCACCCATCCGATCCTCGGGGACAGGGCAATTAGATACGCAGTATTTT
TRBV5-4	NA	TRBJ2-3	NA	CASSFPGISTDTQYF	TGTGCCAGCAGCTTCCCGGGAATCAGCACAGATACGCAGTATTTT
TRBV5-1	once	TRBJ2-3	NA	CASSSLGAEDTQYF	TGCGCCAGCAGCAGCCTGGGGGCTGAAGATACGCAGTATTTT
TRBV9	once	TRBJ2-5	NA	CASSLRDLHQETQYF	TGTGCCAGCAGCTTGCGGGACTTGCACCAAGAGACCCAGTACTTC
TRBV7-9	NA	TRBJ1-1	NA	CASSSATFPEAFF	TGTGCCAGCAGCTCCGCCACTTTCCCTGAAGCTTTCTTT
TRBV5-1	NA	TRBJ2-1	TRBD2	CASSVTSGGVGEQFF	TGCGCCAGCAGCGTTACTAGCGGGGGCGTAGGTGAGCAGTTCTTC
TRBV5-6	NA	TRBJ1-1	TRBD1	CASSPGDRMNTEAFF	TGTGCCAGCAGCCCTGGGGACAGGATGAACACTGAAGCTTTCTTT
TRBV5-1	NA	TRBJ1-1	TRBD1	CASSLGTGGWTEAFF	TGCGCCAGCAGCTTGGGGACAGGGGGCTGGACTGAAGCTTTCTTT
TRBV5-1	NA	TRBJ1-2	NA	CASSLEVGADGYTF	TGCGCCAGCAGCTTGGAAGTAGGGGCTGATGGCTACACCTTC
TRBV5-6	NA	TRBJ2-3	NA	CASSLGADTQYF	TGTGCCAGCAGCTTGGGGGCCGATACGCAGTATTTT
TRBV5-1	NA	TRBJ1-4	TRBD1	CASSLVARGWTNEKLFF	TGCGCCAGCAGCTTGGTGGCCAGGGGGTGGACTAATGAAAAACTGTTTTTT
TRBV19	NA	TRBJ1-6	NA	CASTSGGGRNSPLHF	TGTGCCAGCACCAGCGGCGGGGGTCGGAATTCACCCCTCCACTTT
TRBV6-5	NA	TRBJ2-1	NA	CASSYSVGHNEQFF	TGTGCCAGCAGTTACTCGGTGGGGCACAATGAGCAGTTCTTC
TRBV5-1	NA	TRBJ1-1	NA	CASSGALENTEAFF	TGCGCCAGCAGCGGAGCTCTCGAGAACACTGAAGCTTTCTTT
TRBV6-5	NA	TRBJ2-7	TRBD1	CASSFSGQPYEQYF	TGTGCCAGCAGCTTTTCGGGACAGCCCTACGAGCAGTACTTC
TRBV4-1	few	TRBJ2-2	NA	CASSQDRRGIGELFF	TGCGCCAGCAGCCAAGATCGACGGGGAATCGGGGAGCTGTTTTTT
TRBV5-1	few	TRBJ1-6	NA	CASSLAGSAGSPLHF	TGCGCCAGCAGCTTGGCCGGGTCGGCGGGTTCACCCCTCCACTTT